One and the same sample provided the 23 T cell receptor beta chains below, sequenced in a study of T-cell memory formation after mild COVID-19. TCRdb itself ran the 5' RACE reads through MiXCR, one entry per CDR3 protein. Altogether some 180,000 distinct CDR3 sequences are present, 10% to 15% being singletons, with the ten largest covering approximately 3.3%. Sequencing was done on a sample of PBMCs or a T cell subset sorted from them (not recorded which). The receptors originated from a man aged 18 to 29 who had mild COVID-19 (a few samples of this study predate the infection). Cell type and time point are not known.

V is TRBV12-3 or TRBV12-4 and J is TRBJ1-5; TRBD1 might be the D (6 bases). This CDR3 comprises 14 residues. Trimming stripped 5 bases from V and 2 bases from J, with 10 bases between. CDR3 sequence (DNA): TGTGCCAGCAGTCCTCCAGGGGGCAATCAGCCCCAGCATTTT. As protein: CASSPPGGNQPQHF.

This clonotype was recorded a few times. This chain connects TRBV4-1 to TRBJ2-5, with TRBD1 matching 12 bases. In germline, CDR1 is MGHRA, CDR2 YSYEKL. J gave up 2 bases and V 0 bases, and 13 bases lay outside the gene matches. CDR3 size: 20 residues. The CDR3 protein is CASSQDPRDRGLPGQETQYF. CDR3 nucleotides: TGCGCCAGCAGCCAAGACCCCCGGGACAGGGGGCTCCCTGGACAAGAGACCCAGTACTTC.

This clonotype was counted ten times or more. This rearrangement joins TRBV12-3 or TRBV12-4 to TRBJ1-2; TRBD1 matches 10 bases. This CDR3 region has 13 residues. The trim removed 6 bases at V and 14 bases at J, leaving 12 bases unmatched. CDR3: CASRTRDRGAHTF. CDR3 DNA: TGTGCCAGCAGAACTCGGGACAGGGGAGCTCATACCTTC.

This clonotype was picked up a small number of times. This rearrangement joins TRBV28 to TRBJ1-2; D is unresolved. The CDR3 contains 11 residues. Trimming stripped 7 bases from V and 4 bases from J, with 7 bases between. The V gene's germline CDR1 is MDHEN and CDR2 SYDVKM. This chain's CDR3 is CASTAPYGYTF. Here the CDR3 DNA reads TGTGCCAGCACCGCCCCCTATGGCTACACCTTC.

This clonotype was seen more than once but under ten times. The rearrangement links TRBV7-2 to TRBJ2-1; tentatively, D is TRBD2 (6 bases). The CDR3 length is 16 residues. CDR1 and CDR2 from the germline V gene are SGHTA and FQGNSA. The germline V and J ends were trimmed by 1 base and 2 bases, with 12 bases remaining between them. CDR3 sequence: CASSLDGGLTYNEQFF. As DNA, the CDR3 is TGTGCCAGCAGCTTAGACGGGGGACTCACCTACAATGAGCAGTTCTTC.

This clonotype has just a few counts. V usage is TRBV29-1 and J usage is TRBJ1-3; D ambiguous. V lost 6 bases, J lost 4 bases, and 7 bases lay in between. CDR3 size: 11 residues. Germline assignment: CDR1 SQVTM and CDR2 ANQGSEA. DNA of the CDR3: TGCAGCGTAAACCAGGGAAACACCATATATTTT. Its protein product is CSVNQGNTIYF.

The V call is TRBV2, the J call TRBJ1-6, with 11 bases identical to TRBD1. This CDR3 region has 16 residues. Unmatched junction bases numbered 6, after V lost 6 bases and J lost 5 bases. Germline V CDR1 and CDR2: SNHLY, FYNNEI. The CDR3 spells CASSGTGGSNNSPLHF. In DNA form, the CDR3 reads TGTGCCAGCAGCGGGACAGGGGGATCGAATAATTCACCCCTCCACTTT.

The CDR3 DNA reads as TGTGCCAGCAGCCCCGACTCCAGGGGGGGAAACATTCAGTACTTC. Translated: CASSPDSRGGNIQYF. The chain uses TRBV12-3 or TRBV12-4 and TRBJ2-4; either TRBD1 or TRBD2 may fit D (7 bases each). With 6 bases removed from V and 6 bases from J, the gap between germline ends came to 18 bases. This CDR3 spans 15 amino acids.

The chain uses TRBV7-9 and TRBJ2-3; 8 bases line up with TRBD2. The V gene end was trimmed by 5 bases and the J gene end by 4 bases; junction bases not matched to a gene: 8. This CDR3 is built from 15 residues. Per germline, CDR1 SEHNR and CDR2 FQNEAQ (reference sequence). This CDR3 reads CASSPHLAGADTQYF. DNA for the CDR3: TGTGCCAGCAGCCCCCACCTAGCGGGCGCAGATACGCAGTATTTT.

This clonotype was observed a handful of times. This chain uses TRBV9 with TRBJ1-2; no clear D gene. CDR3 length: 12 residues. V lost 4 bases and J lost 7, with 11 bases in between. Germline lookup yields CDR1 SGDLS and CDR2 YYNGEE. The CDR3 sequence is CASSSPLGGYTF. The CDR3 DNA reads as TGTGCCAGCAGCAGTCCCCTCGGTGGCTACACCTTC.

The chain recombines TRBV7-9 with TRBJ2-5; TRBD1 aligns across 7 bases. This CDR3 is 14 amino acids long. Germline CDR1 SEHNR, CDR2 FQNEAQ (reference sequence). With 5 bases clipped from V and 5 bases from J, the junction kept 8 bases outside the gene matches. The CDR3 sequence: CASSKGDRAETQYF. The CDR3 region has the DNA TGTGCCAGCAGCAAAGGTGACAGGGCGGAGACCCAGTACTTC.

The genes are TRBV7-9 and TRBJ1-5; 9 nucleotides agree with TRBD1. After removal of 5 bases from V and 6 bases from J, the junction contained 5 bases not matched to a gene. CDR1 is SEHNR and CDR2 is FQNEAQ in the germline V gene (reference sequence). This CDR3 has 14 residues. CDR3 amino acids: CASSTGQGTQPQHF. The DNA of the CDR3 is TGTGCCAGCAGCACCGGACAGGGGACTCAGCCCCAGCATTTT.

This clonotype was seen ten or more times. The gene calls are TRBV4-2 and TRBJ2-2; D perhaps matches TRBD2 (6 bases). Germline V gene data show CDR1 as LGHNA and CDR2 as YNFKEQ. The CDR3 length is 15 residues. Trimming left V 7 bases short and J 6 bases short, with 18 bases between. The CDR3 protein is CASNTRPGDPGELFF. The CDR3 bases are TGTGCCAGCAACACGAGGCCGGGGGACCCCGGGGAGCTGTTTTTT.

Only a few counts were recorded for this clonotype. J is TRBJ1-6 and V is TRBV6-5; D not resolved. Deletions cut 5 bases from V and 10 bases from J, with 21 bases between. The CDR3 is 16 amino acids. The germline V gene encodes CDR1 MNHEY and CDR2 SVGAGI. CDR3 sequence (DNA): TGTGCCAGCAGTAGGAGAGCTACAGTGGGAGGGTCACCCCTCCACTTT. This translates into CASSRRATVGGSPLHF.

The rearrangement links TRBV7-9 to TRBJ2-2; tentative D call: TRBD1 (5 bases). V dropped 3 bases and J dropped 1 base, with 18 bases sitting between them. Looked up from germline, CDR1 is SEHNR and CDR2 is FQNEAQ (reference sequence). There are 18 residues in the CDR3. The DNA for the CDR3 is TGTGCCAGCAGCTTGGAACCCTACAGGAGAGGGAACACCGGGGAGCTGTTTTTT. Translation: CASSLEPYRRGNTGELFF.

The CDR3 DNA is TGTGCCAGCAGCTTAACCATTGGAGATGAGCAGTTCTTC. This gives the protein CASSLTIGDEQFF. The rearrangement uses TRBV7-7 and TRBJ2-1, with D unresolved. This CDR3 comprises 13 residues. V was clipped by 2 bases and J by 8 bases, with 10 bases between them. Germline V lookup: CDR1 SSHAT, CDR2 FNYEAQ (reference sequence).

The chain links TRBV10-3 to TRBJ2-2, with TRBD1 as a possible D gene (7 bases). Trimming removed 6 bases at V and 1 base at J, with 18 bases between. CDR3 length: 17 residues. Germline V gene sequence: CDR1 ENHRY, CDR2 SYGVKD. The CDR3 coding sequence is TGTGCCATCAGGGGGGGACAGCCGCCCTTGAACACCGGGGAGCTGTTTTTT. Translated: CAIRGGQPPLNTGELFF.

This clonotype was seen at least ten times. V gene TRBV10-3 combines with J gene TRBJ2-6, with D tentatively TRBD2 (5 bases). V was cut by 2 bases and J by 2 bases, with 19 bases left in between. CDR3 size: 19 residues. Per the germline V gene, CDR1 is ENHRY and CDR2 is SYGVKD. The CDR3 protein is CAISEQPGTHLPGANVLTF. CDR3 nucleotide sequence: TGTGCCATCAGTGAGCAGCCGGGAACGCACCTCCCTGGGGCCAACGTCCTGACTTTC.

The rearrangement links TRBV7-8 to TRBJ1-6; TRBD1 matches 8 bases. The V gene end was trimmed by 3 bases and the J gene end by 7 bases; junction bases not matched to a gene: 5. CDR1 is SGHVS, CDR2 FQNEAQ, per germline. This CDR3 is 15 amino acids long. CDR3 coding DNA: TGTGCCAGCAGCTTGACAGGGGAAGGCAATTCACCCCTCCACTTT. As protein: CASSLTGEGNSPLHF.

The table lists this clonotype with many counts. Compared with germline, one end of the junction differs, possibly owing to a read error. CDR3 in amino acids: CASSLGTAFYGYTF. The CDR3 nucleotides read TGTGCCAGCAGTTTAGGGACAGCCTTTTATGGCTACACCTTC. The chain links TRBV7-2 to TRBJ1-2; TRBD1 matches 7 bases. The CDR3 is made up of 14 amino acids. In germline, CDR1 is SGHTA, CDR2 FQGNSA.

This clonotype has more than one count but fewer than ten. The chain recombines TRBV28 with TRBJ2-3, with D uncertain. Trimming took 3 bases from V and 6 from J, leaving 4 bases between them. The germline CDR1 and CDR2 sequences are MDHEN and SYDVKM. This CDR3 region has 11 residues. This CDR3 reads CASSLFDTQYF. In DNA form, the CDR3 reads TGTGCCAGCAGTTTGTTTGATACGCAGTATTTT. The full variable domain, in which reference TRBV28 and TRBJ2-3 provide the parts outside the CDR3, is DVKVTQSSRYLVKRTGEKVFLECVQDMDHENMFWYRQDPGLGLRLIYFSYDVKMKEKGDIPEGYSVSREKKERFSLILESASTNQTSMYLCASSLFDTQYFGPGTRLTVL.

This clonotype has just a few counts. This sequence joins TRBV5-1 and TRBJ2-3, with TRBD2 matching over 7 bases. The CDR3 runs 13 residues. In germline, CDR1 is SGHRS, CDR2 YFSETQ. V was pared by 4 bases and J by 2 bases, with 1 base of the junction left unmatched. As DNA, the CDR3 is TGCGCCAGCAGCGGGAGGGTCACAGATACGCAGTATTTT. Translation gives CASSGRVTDTQYF.

This clonotype was recorded at least ten times. The chain links TRBV15 to TRBJ2-7; TRBD1 might be the D (6 bases). Germline CDR1 reads LNHNV; CDR2 reads YYDKDF (reference sequence). The CDR3 is made up of 14 amino acids. Trimming took off 6 bases at V and 2 bases at J, with 14 bases between the two ends. The CDR3 coding sequence is TGTGCCACCAGAAACTCCGGACAGACCTACGAGCAGTACTTC. It is translated as CATRNSGQTYEQYF.